Listed here are 8 T cell receptor gamma chains from one sample, sequenced in a study of gamma delta lymphoproliferative disorders and STAT genes. TCRdb ran CATT on the multiplex PCR reads. The sample lists over 1,500 gamma-chain clones, over 15% occurring once. The receptor sequences were amplified from genomic DNA of peripheral blood mononuclear cells. Source material: blood. These TCRs come from a human donor in good health.

This clone is classed as medium-sized. CDR3 sequence (DNA): TGTGCCACCTGGGATACGGTTTATAAGAAACTCTTT. Protein: CATWDTVYKKLF. The J gene is TRGJ1 or TRGJ2, the V gene TRGV8. TCRdb leaves out the J gene; it was filled in here by matching the DNA to germline. The CDR3 covers 12 residues. CDR1 and CDR2 (germline): VENAVY, YDSYNSRV. V lost 2 bases to trimming and J lost 6 bases; unmatched junction nucleotides: 4.

In its sample, this clone is large. Other DNA sequences in the sample encode the same CDR3. The rearrangement links TRGV10 to TRGJ1 or TRGJ2. The J gene is not listed in TCRdb, so it was assigned here from a DNA match to germline. TRGV10 is designated an ORF whose function remains uncertain. The ends lost 8 bases at V and 1 base at J; junction bases unmatched: 15. This CDR3 has 16 residues. The CDR3 DNA follows: TGTGCTGCGTGGGAGCCTTTCCTGTTCAATTATTATAAGAAACTCTTT. It encodes CAAWEPFLFNYYKKLF.

The chain is built from TRGV10 and TRGJ1 or TRGJ2. Because TCRdb records no J gene, it was assigned here through a match of the DNA to germline. TRGV10 is annotated as an ORF whose role is uncertain. V shed 8 bases and J 6 bases; nucleotides not matched to a gene: 14. This CDR3 is 14 amino acids long. The CDR3 here is CAAWVQLPIYKKLF. CDR3 sequence (DNA): TGTGCTGCGTGGGTCCAATTGCCTATTTATAAGAAACTCTTT.

Only a few counts were recorded for this clone. A far larger clone lies a single base away; this is likely a read error. The sample holds other DNA sequences that translate to the same CDR3. The chain combines TRGV8 with TRGJP2. The J gene is not listed in TCRdb, so it was assigned here from a DNA match to germline. CDR3 length: 14 residues. Germline CDR1 reads VENAVY; CDR2 reads YDSYNSRV. The CDR3 is CATWVPGSDWIKTF. In DNA form, the CDR3 reads TGTGCCACCTGGGTCCCAGGTAGTGACTGGATCAAGACGTTT.

Note on this clone: It is unclear where the CDR3 begins or ends on the DNA, so no DNA is shown, and the CDR3 is as TCRdb lists it. Other DNA variants within this sample encode the same CDR3. The V gene corresponds to TRGV10; no J gene was called. TRGV10 carries the ORF label, with uncertain function. The CDR3 contains 18 residues when both ends are counted. The CDR3 reads CAAWDYGIRNSLAVEQHF.

About this clone: The limits of the CDR3 on the DNA are not certain, so only TCRdb's listed CDR3 is given. V gene assignment gives TRGV11, but the J gene was left uncalled. TRGV11 is given ORF status, its function remaining uncertain. The CDR3 spans 17 residues, counting both ends. CDR3 amino acids: CTTVPVRSSQGGFKKLF.

The chain is built from TRGV4 and TRGJ1 or TRGJ2. Assignment of the J gene here rests on matching the DNA to germline, because TCRdb gives none. There are 17 residues in the CDR3. The junction had 26 bases not matched to a gene; V was cut back by 9 bases and J by 6 bases. Looked up from germline, CDR1 is EGSTGY and CDR2 is YDSYTSSV. CDR3: CATRNKVGGTFLYKKLF. For the CDR3, the DNA is TGTGCCACCCGAAATAAAGTAGGGGGAACTTTCCTTTATAAGAAACTCTTT.

Details on this clone: Because the CDR3's place on the DNA is in doubt, the DNA is left out and the CDR3 is given as listed by TCRdb. TRGV3 is the V gene, and the J gene was not called. The germline V gene has CDR1 VTNTFY and CDR2 YDVSTARD (reference sequence). With termini counted, the CDR3 has 18 amino acids. CDR3 sequence: CATWGIIIRNSLAVEQHF.